Sequencing of this TCR beta chain was carried out in a study of shared clonotypes between healthy human individuals. Whole-study findings and limits: Investigators expected sequencing depth to affect clonotype sharing among donors. Four donors shared 5% to 5.5% of their naive CD4 clonotypes.

The CDR3 extends over 14 amino acids. Germline V lookup: CDR1 LNHDA, CDR2 SQIVND (reference sequence). The ends lost 7 bases at V and 7 bases at J; junction bases unmatched: 9. Profiled with immunoSEQ multiplex PCR; TCRdb holds only in-frame clones, not every one. The data show more than 2,000,000 clones, roughly nine tenths seen once. In regard to this clone: What it binds is unknown.

The receptor's source is a man between 18 and 35 years old in good health. V and J are TRBV19 and TRBJ2-2, with 7 bases identical to TRBD2. The specimen sequenced was naive CD4+ T cells sorted from blood. Described subset: CD45RA+ positively selected. The CDR3 nucleotides read TGTGCCAGTAATCATGCGGGGGTGTTCGGGGAGCTGTTTTTT. This gives the protein CASNHAGVFGELFF.